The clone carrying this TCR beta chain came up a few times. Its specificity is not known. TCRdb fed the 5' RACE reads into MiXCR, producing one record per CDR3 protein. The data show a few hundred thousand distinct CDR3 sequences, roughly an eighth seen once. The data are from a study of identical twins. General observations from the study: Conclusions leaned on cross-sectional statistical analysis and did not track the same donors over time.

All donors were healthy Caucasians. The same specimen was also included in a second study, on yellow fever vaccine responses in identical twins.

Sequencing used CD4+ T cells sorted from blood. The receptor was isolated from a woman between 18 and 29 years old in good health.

CDR3 residues: CASSLWGVPYEQYF. CDR3 DNA sequence: TGTGCCAGCAGTTTATGGGGGGTACCCTACGAGCAGTACTTC. The chain carries TRBV27 and TRBJ2-7; TRBD2 is a possible D gene (6 bases). Germline lookup yields CDR1 MNHEY and CDR2 SMNVEV (reference sequence). V lost 1 base, J lost 2 bases, and 9 bases lay in between. The CDR3 is made up of 14 amino acids.